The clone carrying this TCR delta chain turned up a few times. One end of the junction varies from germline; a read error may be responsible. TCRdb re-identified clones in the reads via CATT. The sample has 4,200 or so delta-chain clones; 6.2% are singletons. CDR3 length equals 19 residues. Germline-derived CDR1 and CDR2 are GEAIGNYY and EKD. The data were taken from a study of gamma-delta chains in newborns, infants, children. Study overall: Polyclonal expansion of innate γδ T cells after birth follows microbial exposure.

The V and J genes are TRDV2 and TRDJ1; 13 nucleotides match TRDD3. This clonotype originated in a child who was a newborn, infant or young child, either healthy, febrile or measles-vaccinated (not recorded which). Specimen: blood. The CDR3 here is CACDTVLLGDTGYTDKPIF. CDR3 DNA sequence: TGTGCCTGTGACACTGTCCTACTGGGGGATACGGGTTACACCGATAAACCCATCTTT.